These 17 T cell receptor beta chains came from one sample sequenced in a study of cytomegalovirus exposure and HLA in healthy donors. The PCR ran on 60 Vbeta and 13 Jbeta primers. Assay: immunoSEQ multiplex PCR; the TCRdb copy retains only in-frame clones and omits some. This repertoire shows approximately 150,000 clones, 82% found once; its top ten account for 1.5% to 2.5%. Sequencing used PBMCs. Every receptor here comes from a woman between 35 and 50 years old in good health and CMV-seronegative.

The V and J genes are TRBV15 and TRBJ1-5, with TRBD1 matching 8 bases. The germline V gene has CDR1 LNHNV and CDR2 YYDKDF (reference sequence). V trimming: 2 bases; J trimming: 6 bases; junction bases outside the gene matches: 3. The CDR3 length is 14 residues. The CDR3 region has the DNA TGTGCCACCAGCAGACTTCAGGGGGCTCAGCCCCAGCATTTT. Its protein is CATSRLQGAQPQHF.

The chain has TRBV5-1 and TRBJ2-1, with 8 positions matching TRBD1. V lost 5 bases to trimming and J lost 6 bases; unmatched junction nucleotides: 16. The CDR3 extends over 17 amino acids. Germline assignment: CDR1 SGHRS and CDR2 YFSETQ. The CDR3 loop reads CASSHTSTGGHPNEQFF. The CDR3 DNA follows: TGCGCCAGCAGTCACACCTCCACAGGGGGACATCCCAATGAGCAGTTCTTC.

This clone has just a few counts. Other DNA sequences in this sample translate to the same CDR3. The chain carries TRBV5-1 and TRBJ2-6, with 7 nucleotides matching TRBD2. V lost 0 bases to trimming and J lost 0 bases; unmatched junction nucleotides: 6. Germline V gene data show CDR1 as SGHRS and CDR2 as YFSETQ. The length of the CDR3 is 18 residues. The CDR3 sequence: CASSLVAGARSGANVLTF. The DNA of the CDR3 is TGCGCCAGCAGCTTGGTTGCGGGAGCCCGCTCTGGGGCCAACGTCCTGACTTTC.

The table lists this clone with a few counts. V and J are TRBV28 and TRBJ2-7; TRBD2 agrees at 10 bases. V was pared by 3 bases and J by 1 base, with 12 bases of the junction left unmatched. The CDR3 loop spans 18 amino acids. Germline V CDR1 and CDR2: MDHEN, SYDVKM. CDR3: CASSFIGLAGVSSYEQYF. The CDR3, as DNA: TGTGCCAGCAGTTTTATCGGCCTAGCGGGAGTTTCGTCCTACGAGCAGTACTTC.

The CDR3 protein is CASRNRARDTQYF. The CDR3 coding sequence is TGTGCCAGTAGGAACAGGGCCCGGGATACGCAGTATTTT. The V and J genes are TRBV19 and TRBJ2-3; the D gene is possibly TRBD1 (6 bases). Germline V gene lookup returns CDR1 LNHDA and CDR2 SQIVND (reference sequence). This CDR3 has 13 residues. The V gene lost 6 bases and the J gene lost 6 bases, with 13 bases spanning the gap.

This sequence joins TRBV4-1 and TRBJ2-7; TRBD2 agrees at 14 bases. The CDR3 has 17 residues. CDR1 is MGHRA, CDR2 YSYEKL, per germline. V lost 5 bases, J lost 5 bases, and 11 bases stayed unmatched. The CDR3 nucleotides are TGCGCCAGCAGCAACCGACTAGCGGGAGGGGCTTTGGACGAGCAGTACTTC. Its protein product is CASSNRLAGGALDEQYF.

In nucleotides, the CDR3 is TGTGCCAGCAGCTTAGATTTGTCTAGCGGGAGTTTCCCCTTCCCCCGCGAGCAGTACTTC. This codes for CASSLDLSSGSFPFPREQYF. The chain recombines TRBV11-2 with TRBJ2-7, with 10 positions matching TRBD2. The germline gives CDR1 SGHAT, CDR2 FQNNGV. The CDR3 contains 20 residues. V lost 0 bases, J lost 6 bases, and 20 bases stayed unmatched.

The gene calls are TRBV6-4 and TRBJ2-3; TRBD2 matches at 12 bases. Germline V lookup: CDR1 MRHNA, CDR2 SNTAGT. The trim removed 5 bases at V and 3 bases at J, leaving 6 bases unmatched. The CDR3 is made up of 16 amino acids. CDR3 coding DNA: TGTGCCAGCAGTTCCACTAGCGGGGGGAGGACAGATACGCAGTATTTT. This codes for CASSSTSGGRTDTQYF.

This clone was picked up one time. The chain combines TRBV6-6 with TRBJ1-4; D is unresolved. The germline V gene has CDR1 MNHNY and CDR2 SVGAGI (reference sequence). CDR3 length equals 14 residues. V was cut by 6 bases and J by 0 bases, with 8 bases left in between. The CDR3 bases are TGTGCCAGCAGGAGTCTTTCAACTAATGAAAAACTGTTTTTT. Translation gives CASRSLSTNEKLFF.

The chain combines TRBV5-1 with TRBJ2-2; the D gene is possibly TRBD1 (6 bases). CDR1 and CDR2 (germline): SGHRS, YFSETQ. There are 14 residues in the CDR3. The V and J ends lost 2 bases and 8 bases respectively, with 13 bases between them. The CDR3, as DNA: TGCGCCAGCAGCTTTGGACAGTCAGCTGGGGAGCTGTTTTTT. Translating it yields CASSFGQSAGELFF. Using reference TRBV5-1 and TRBJ2-2 for the parts outside the CDR3, the full variable domain is KAGVTQTPRYLIKTRGQQVTLSCSPISGHRSVSWYQQTPGQGLQFLFEYFSETQRNKGNFPGRFSGRQFSNSRSEMNVSTLELGDSALYLCASSFGQSAGELFFGEGSRLTVL.

The CDR3 here is CAISGLAGGPGNGDTQYF. For the CDR3, the DNA is TGTGCCATCAGCGGACTAGCGGGAGGGCCTGGAAATGGAGATACGCAGTATTTT. The genes are TRBV10-3 and TRBJ2-3; 15 bases match TRBD2. The CDR3 covers 18 residues. CDR1 and CDR2 (germline): ENHRY, SYGVKD. V gave up 6 bases and J gave up 5 bases; unmatched junction bases: 12.

CDR3 in DNA: TGTGCCAGCAGTGGGCCGGGGCAGGGGTCGGGCTACGAGCAGTACTTC. It specifies CASSGPGQGSGYEQYF. The chain couples TRBV28 to TRBJ2-7; D perhaps matches TRBD1 (6 bases). The ends were cut back, 5 bases at V and 3 bases at J, with 20 bases in the middle. The CDR3 is 16 amino acids. The germline V gene has CDR1 MDHEN and CDR2 SYDVKM.

This chain joins TRBV6-5 and TRBJ1-1; D ambiguous. The CDR3 has 13 amino acids. The V end lost 8 bases, the J end lost 6 bases, and 16 bases lay between the germline ends. The germline V gene encodes CDR1 MNHEY and CDR2 SVGAGI. The CDR3 loop reads CASHTAVVAEAFF. The DNA for the CDR3 is TGTGCCAGCCACACCGCGGTTGTGGCTGAAGCTTTCTTT.

This clone was picked up a small number of times. The V gene is TRBV4-2, the J gene TRBJ2-7; 8 bases align to TRBD2. Germline V gives CDR1 LGHNA, CDR2 YNFKEQ. V was pared by 0 bases and J by 2 bases, with 9 bases of the junction left unmatched. CDR3 length equals 17 residues. The CDR3 DNA sequence: TGTGCCAGCAGCCAAGATCCCTCCGGGACTAGTCCCTACGAGCAGTACTTC. Translating gives CASSQDPSGTSPYEQYF.

The V and J genes are TRBV5-1 and TRBJ2-3; 15 bases match TRBD2. The germline V gene has CDR1 SGHRS and CDR2 YFSETQ. This CDR3 is 17 amino acids long. V was clipped by 3 bases and J by 5 bases; unmatched bases: 7. The CDR3: CASSSRTSGRGVDTQYF. The CDR3 nucleotides read TGCGCCAGCAGCTCTCGGACTAGCGGGAGGGGGGTAGATACGCAGTATTTT.

The CDR3 is CASKGDSPYEQYF. CDR3 nucleotides: TGTGCCTCGAAGGGGGACAGCCCCTACGAGCAGTACTTC. The chain couples TRBV10-3 to TRBJ2-7; 7 bases line up with TRBD1. The CDR3 loop spans 13 amino acids. The trim removed 11 bases at V and 2 bases at J, leaving 9 bases unmatched. The V gene's germline CDR1 is ENHRY and CDR2 SYGVKD.

The V and J genes are TRBV28 and TRBJ1-2; D uncertain. The CDR3 length is 11 residues. Trimming removed 4 bases from V and 7 bases from J, with 7 bases in between. Germline assignment: CDR1 MDHEN and CDR2 SYDVKM. The CDR3 protein is CASSSAGGYTF. The CDR3 DNA is TGTGCCAGCAGTTCGGCGGGTGGCTACACCTTC.